The source of this TCR beta chain is a study of control samples from healthy donors and cancer patients (dated by TCRdb to 2019 to 2021). Trimming leaves V shorter by 5 bases and J shorter by 7 bases, with the junction holding 10 bases beyond the gene matches. Via the germline V gene (reference sequence), CDR1 is LNHDA and CDR2 SQIVND. The CDR3 runs 15 amino acids, cysteine and phenylalanine included. Of the read, only the CDR3 DNA is kept; its 45 bases are in frame from base 1. Libraries were prepared through the immunoSEQ multiplex PCR assay. The table comes from immuneACCESS by way of TCRdb, which keeps in-frame sequences with V and J called. Part of the clones is missing from these tables; in studies checked, under half for an unresolved V gene and the rest for unknown reasons. In all, the sample holds about 65,000 clones, and approximately 90% of those were seen once. Around 1.2% of the sample rests with the top ten.

Turning to this clone: Its antigen is still unknown. No quality values exist for individual bases; no much larger clone is one base distant.

The TCR originated in a woman between 50 and 59 years old with colorectal cancer. This receptor chain uses TRBV19 and TRBJ1-2, with 10 middle bases fitting TRBD1. The sample comprised PBMCs. The DNA sequence follows: TGTGCCAGTAGTGACGGGACAGGGGTTTTTAGTGGCTACACCTTC. Translated, this gives CASSDGTGVFSGYTF.